The present TCR beta chain was sequenced within a study of T cells in Graves' hyperthyroidism and ophthalmopathy. This CDR3 region has 14 residues. Germline loops: CDR1 KGHDR, CDR2 SFDVKD. The junction had 8 bases not matched to a gene; V was cut back by 5 bases and J by 6 bases. From RNA transcripts, TCR beta CDR3 regions were amplified. The study used the HTBI primer set for a first-round RT-PCR of the TCR CDR3. MiXCR, applied by TCRdb to the multiplex PCR reads, yields one record per CDR3 protein. The sample includes hundreds of thousands of distinct CDR3 sequences, 45% seen only once; the top ten take under 8%.

This sequence was found in an adult man with Graves' disease, either hyperthyroidism or ophthalmopathy (not recorded which). The sequencing input was peripheral blood or thyroid tissue (not recorded which). This rearrangement joins TRBV24-1 to TRBJ2-7; 8 bases map to TRBD1. DNA of the CDR3: TGTGCCACCAGTGCTAGGGAAACAGGGGGCGAGCAGTACTTC. This encodes CATSARETGGEQYF.